The present entry profiles one TCR beta chain with its context. The data derive from a study of blood T cell repertoires in COVID-19. Overall study: Acute-phase and convalescent COVID-19 samples originated in the United States, Italy and Spain. Sample material is recorded as cDNA or gDNA derived from T cells, B-cell-depleted T cells, or PBMCs.

The germline V gene has CDR1 ENHRY and CDR2 SYGVKD. This CDR3 has 16 residues. Germline trimming cut 6 bases from V and 2 bases from J; bases unmatched to any gene: 10. Authors' processing steps: Reference gene primer amplification gave estimated nucleated cell counts. The protocol was immunoSEQ multiplex PCR, while the TCRdb copy is restricted to in-frame clones and leaves out a portion. V and J calls and clone size follow that table, whereas D and trimming were derived from the DNA. The table includes 120,000 or so clones, about 83% detected once. Sequencing was carried out using peripheral blood. The clonotype comes from a man older than 75 with active or convalescent COVID-19. V usage is TRBV10-3 and J usage is TRBJ1-2, with 9 bases lining up with TRBD1. The CDR3 nucleotides are TGTGCCATCAGGGGTTCTGGGACAGGGCCAAACTATGGCTACACCTTC. This gives the protein CAIRGSGTGPNYGYTF.